Listed here is a single TCR beta chain. What it binds is not known. Every sample had about 0.85-10 million cryopreserved PBMC in it before DNA extraction. immunoSEQ v3.0 was run at survey level. Clones were sequenced by immunoSEQ multiplex PCR, and TCRdb holds only the in-frame ones, with some missing. The sample has approximately 31,000 clones, roughly 97% seen once. From germline, CDR1 is SGDLS and CDR2 YYNGEE. The CDR3 has 14 amino acids. Trimming took 4 bases from V and 7 from J, leaving 17 bases between them. The sample belongs to a study of long-term antiretroviral therapy in people with HIV. Study-wide findings and caveats: HIV repertoires spanned narrower CDR3 length ranges than controls. At every time point, clones expanded before ART dominated the repertoire.

This sample comprised unsorted PBMCs, obtained 6.9 years after starting antiretroviral therapy. This chain joins TRBV9 and TRBJ1-2, with D perhaps matching TRBD1 (6 bases). The receptor comes from a man younger than 45 with HIV. The CDR3 bases are TGTGCCAGCAGCCCCACGGACAGCGCGGGTGGCTACACCTTC. Amino acids: CASSPTDSAGGYTF.